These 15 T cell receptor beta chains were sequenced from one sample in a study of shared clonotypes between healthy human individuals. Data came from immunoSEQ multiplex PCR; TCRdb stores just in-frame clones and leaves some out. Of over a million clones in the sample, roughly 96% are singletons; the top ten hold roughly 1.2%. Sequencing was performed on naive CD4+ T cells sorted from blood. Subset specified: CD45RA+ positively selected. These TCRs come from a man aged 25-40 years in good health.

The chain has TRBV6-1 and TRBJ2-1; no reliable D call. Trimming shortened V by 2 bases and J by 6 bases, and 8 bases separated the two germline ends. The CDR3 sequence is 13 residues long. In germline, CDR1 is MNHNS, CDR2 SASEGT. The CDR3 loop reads CASSEWATNEQFF. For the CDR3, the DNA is TGTGCCAGCAGTGAATGGGCGACCAATGAGCAGTTCTTC.

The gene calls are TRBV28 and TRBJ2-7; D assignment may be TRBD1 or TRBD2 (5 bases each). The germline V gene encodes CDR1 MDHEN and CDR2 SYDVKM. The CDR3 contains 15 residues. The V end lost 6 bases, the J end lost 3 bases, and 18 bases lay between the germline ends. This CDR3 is CASSYSTGTFYEQYF. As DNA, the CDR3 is TGTGCCAGCAGCTATTCGACCGGGACCTTCTACGAGCAGTACTTC.

The CDR3 coding sequence is TGTGCCAGCAGTGAAGCGCAGGATATGTACGAGCAGTACTTC. Translating gives CASSEAQDMYEQYF. The rearrangement joins TRBV6-1 to TRBJ2-7, with D unclear. CDR3 length: 14 residues. The V and J ends lost 0 bases and 4 bases respectively, with 10 bases between them. Germline CDR1 reads MNHNS; CDR2 reads SASEGT.

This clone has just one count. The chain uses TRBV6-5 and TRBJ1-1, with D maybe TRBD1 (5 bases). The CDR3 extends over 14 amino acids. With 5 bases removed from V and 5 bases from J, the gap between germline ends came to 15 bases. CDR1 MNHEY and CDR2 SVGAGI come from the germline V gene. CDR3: CASSRDLEPTEAFF. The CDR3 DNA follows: TGTGCCAGCAGTAGGGACCTCGAACCGACTGAAGCTTTCTTT.

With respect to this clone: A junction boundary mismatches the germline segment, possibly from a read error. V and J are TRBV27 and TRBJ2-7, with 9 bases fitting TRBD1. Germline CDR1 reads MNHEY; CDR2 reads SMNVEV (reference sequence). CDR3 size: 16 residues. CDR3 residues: CASSLSGTGRSYEQYF. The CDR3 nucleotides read TGTGCCAGCAGTCTATCCGGGACAGGGAGGTCCTACGAGCAGTACTTC.

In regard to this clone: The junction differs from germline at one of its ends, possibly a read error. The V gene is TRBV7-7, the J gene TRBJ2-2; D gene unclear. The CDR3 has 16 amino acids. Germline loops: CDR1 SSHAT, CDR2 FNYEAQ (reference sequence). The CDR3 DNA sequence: TGTGCTAGCAGCCCCGGGCAGGCCCTCGGGACCGGGGAGCTGTTTTTT. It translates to CASSPGQALGTGELFF.

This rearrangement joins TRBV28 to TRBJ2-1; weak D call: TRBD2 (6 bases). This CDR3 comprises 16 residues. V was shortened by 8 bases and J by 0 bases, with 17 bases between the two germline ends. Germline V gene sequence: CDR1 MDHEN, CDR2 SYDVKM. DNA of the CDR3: TGTGCCAGCCTCCAGTTAGCGGCTAGCTCCTACAATGAGCAGTTCTTC. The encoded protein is CASLQLAASSYNEQFF.

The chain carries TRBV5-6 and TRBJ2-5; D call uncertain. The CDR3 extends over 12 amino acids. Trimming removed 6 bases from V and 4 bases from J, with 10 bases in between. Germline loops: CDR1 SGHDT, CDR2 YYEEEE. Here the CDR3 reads CASTSLRETQYF. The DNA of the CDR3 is TGTGCCAGCACCTCTCTACGAGAGACCCAGTACTTC. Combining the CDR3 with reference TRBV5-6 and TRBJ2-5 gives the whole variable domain DAGVTQSPTHLIKTRGQQVTLRCSPKSGHDTVSWYQQALGQGPQFIFQYYEEEERQRGNFPDRFSGHQFPNYSSELNVNALLLGDSALYLCASTSLRETQYFGPGTRLLVL.

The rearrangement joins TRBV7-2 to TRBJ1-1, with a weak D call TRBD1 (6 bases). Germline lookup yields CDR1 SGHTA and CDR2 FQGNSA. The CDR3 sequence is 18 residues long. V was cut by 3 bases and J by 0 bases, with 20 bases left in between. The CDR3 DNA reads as TGTGCCAGCAGCTTTAATCTAACAGGGAGAGGGATGAACACTGAAGCTTTCTTT. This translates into CASSFNLTGRGMNTEAFF.

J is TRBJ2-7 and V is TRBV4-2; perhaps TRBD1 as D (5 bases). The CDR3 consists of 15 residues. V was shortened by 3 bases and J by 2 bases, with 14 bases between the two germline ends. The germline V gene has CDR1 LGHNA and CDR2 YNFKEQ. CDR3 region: CASSHPGRETYEQYF. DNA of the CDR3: TGTGCCAGCAGCCACCCGGGCAGGGAAACCTACGAGCAGTACTTC.

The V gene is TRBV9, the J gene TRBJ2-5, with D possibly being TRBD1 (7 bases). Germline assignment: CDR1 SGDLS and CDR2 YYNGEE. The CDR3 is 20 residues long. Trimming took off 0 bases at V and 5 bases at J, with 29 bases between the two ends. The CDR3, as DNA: TGTGCCAGCAGCGTAGGGAGGGCTCCACGGAGGTCGACAGGGATGGAGACCCAGTACTTC. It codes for CASSVGRAPRRSTGMETQYF.

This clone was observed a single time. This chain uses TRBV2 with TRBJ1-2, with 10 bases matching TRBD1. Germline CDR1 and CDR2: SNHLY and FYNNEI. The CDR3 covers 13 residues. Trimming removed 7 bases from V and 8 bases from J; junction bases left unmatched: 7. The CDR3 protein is CASTDRGPGGYTF. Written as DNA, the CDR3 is TGTGCCAGCACCGACAGGGGGCCTGGGGGCTACACCTTC.

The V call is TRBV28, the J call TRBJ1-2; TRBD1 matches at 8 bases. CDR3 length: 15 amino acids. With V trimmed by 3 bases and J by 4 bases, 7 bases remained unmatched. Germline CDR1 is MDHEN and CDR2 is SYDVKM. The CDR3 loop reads CASSLTTGAIYGYTF. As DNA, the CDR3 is TGTGCCAGCAGTTTGACGACAGGGGCGATCTATGGCTACACCTTC.

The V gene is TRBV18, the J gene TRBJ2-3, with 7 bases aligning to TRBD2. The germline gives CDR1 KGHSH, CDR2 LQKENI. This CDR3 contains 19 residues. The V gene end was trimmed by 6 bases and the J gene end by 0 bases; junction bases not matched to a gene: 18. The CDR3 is CASSHPPAGYGSSTDTQYF. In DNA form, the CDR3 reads TGTGCCAGCTCCCACCCCCCAGCGGGGTATGGGTCTAGCACAGATACGCAGTATTTT.

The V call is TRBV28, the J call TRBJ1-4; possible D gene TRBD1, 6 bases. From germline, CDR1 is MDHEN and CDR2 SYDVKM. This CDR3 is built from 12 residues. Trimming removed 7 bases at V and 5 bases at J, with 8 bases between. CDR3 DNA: TGTGCCAGCAAGACAGGAAATGAAAAACTGTTTTTT. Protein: CASKTGNEKLFF.